This T cell receptor (beta chain) was identified during a study of early T cells in non-severe SARS-CoV-2 infection. This clonotype was counted only a few times. MiXCR, run by TCRdb on the 5' RACE reads, gives a single entry per CDR3 protein. The sample records over 85,000 distinct CDR3 sequences, over 9.5% being singletons. The sequence was obtained from an adult who was a healthcare worker with PCR-confirmed SARS-CoV-2 infection or an uninfected control (not recorded which). The specimen comprised whole blood, sampled at baseline.

Here the CDR3 reads CSHKAGPSYNEQFF. The CDR3 DNA sequence: TGCAGCCATAAAGCGGGGCCGTCCTACAATGAGCAGTTCTTC. J is TRBJ2-1 and V is TRBV29-1; 7 nucleotides align to TRBD2. V lost 8 bases to trimming and J lost 1 base; unmatched junction nucleotides: 8. This CDR3 region has 14 residues. From germline, CDR1 is SQVTM and CDR2 ANQGSEA.